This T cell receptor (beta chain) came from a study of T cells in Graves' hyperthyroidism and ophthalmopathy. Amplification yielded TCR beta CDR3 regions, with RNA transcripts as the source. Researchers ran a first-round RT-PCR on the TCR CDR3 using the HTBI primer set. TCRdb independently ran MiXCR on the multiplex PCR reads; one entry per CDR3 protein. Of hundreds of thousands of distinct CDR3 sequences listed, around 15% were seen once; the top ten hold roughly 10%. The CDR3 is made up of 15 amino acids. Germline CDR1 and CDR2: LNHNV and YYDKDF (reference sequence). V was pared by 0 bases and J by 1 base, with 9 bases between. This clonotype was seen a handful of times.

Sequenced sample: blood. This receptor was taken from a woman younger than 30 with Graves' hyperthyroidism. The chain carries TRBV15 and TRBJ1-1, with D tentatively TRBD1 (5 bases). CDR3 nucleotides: TGTGCCACCAGCAGAGATGGGGGGTGGAACACTGAAGCTTTCTTT. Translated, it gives CATSRDGGWNTEAFF.